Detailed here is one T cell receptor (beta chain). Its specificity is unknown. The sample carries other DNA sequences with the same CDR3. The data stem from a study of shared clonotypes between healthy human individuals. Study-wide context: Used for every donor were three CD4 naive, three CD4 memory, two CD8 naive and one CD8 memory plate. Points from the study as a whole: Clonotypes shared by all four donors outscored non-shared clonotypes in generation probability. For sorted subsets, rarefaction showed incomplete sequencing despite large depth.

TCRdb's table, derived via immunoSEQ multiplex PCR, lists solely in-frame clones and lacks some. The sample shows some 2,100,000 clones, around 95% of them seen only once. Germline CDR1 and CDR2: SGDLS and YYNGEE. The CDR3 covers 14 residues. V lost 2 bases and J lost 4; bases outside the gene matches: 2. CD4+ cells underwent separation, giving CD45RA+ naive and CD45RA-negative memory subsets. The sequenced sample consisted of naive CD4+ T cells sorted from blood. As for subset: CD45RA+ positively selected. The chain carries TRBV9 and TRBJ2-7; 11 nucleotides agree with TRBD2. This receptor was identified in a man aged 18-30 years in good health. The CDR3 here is CASSVGLAGYEQYF. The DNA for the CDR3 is TGTGCCAGCAGCGTCGGACTAGCGGGTTACGAGCAGTACTTC. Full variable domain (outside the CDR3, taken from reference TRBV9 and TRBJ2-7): DSGVTQTPKHLITATGQRVTLRCSPRSGDLSVYWYQQSLDQGLQFLIQYYNGEERAKGNILERFSAQQFPDLHSELNLSSLELGDSALYFCASSVGLAGYEQYFGPGTRLTVT.